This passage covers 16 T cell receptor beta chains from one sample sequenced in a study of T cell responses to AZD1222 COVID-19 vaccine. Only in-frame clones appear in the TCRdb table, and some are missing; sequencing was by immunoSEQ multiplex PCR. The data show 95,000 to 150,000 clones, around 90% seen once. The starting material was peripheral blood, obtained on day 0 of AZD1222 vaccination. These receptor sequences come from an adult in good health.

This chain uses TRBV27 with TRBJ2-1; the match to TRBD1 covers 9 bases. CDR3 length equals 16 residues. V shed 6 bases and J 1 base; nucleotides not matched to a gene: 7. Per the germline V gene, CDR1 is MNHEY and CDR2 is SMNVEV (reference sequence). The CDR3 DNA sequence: TGTGCCAGCAGCCTAACAGGGGGCTCATCCTACAATGAGCAGTTCTTC. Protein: CASSLTGGSSYNEQFF.

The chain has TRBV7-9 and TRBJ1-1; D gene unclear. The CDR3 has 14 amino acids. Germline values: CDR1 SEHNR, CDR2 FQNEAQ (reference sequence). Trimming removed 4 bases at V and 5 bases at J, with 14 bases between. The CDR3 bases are TGTGCCAGCAGCTCGGTTGGTGCATCGACTGAAGCTTTCTTT. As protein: CASSSVGASTEAFF.

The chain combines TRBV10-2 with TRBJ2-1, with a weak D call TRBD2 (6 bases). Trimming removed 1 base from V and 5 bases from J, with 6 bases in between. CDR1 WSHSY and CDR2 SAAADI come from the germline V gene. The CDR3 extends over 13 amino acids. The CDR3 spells CASSEWEDNEQFF. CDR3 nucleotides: TGCGCCAGCAGTGAGTGGGAGGACAATGAGCAGTTCTTC.

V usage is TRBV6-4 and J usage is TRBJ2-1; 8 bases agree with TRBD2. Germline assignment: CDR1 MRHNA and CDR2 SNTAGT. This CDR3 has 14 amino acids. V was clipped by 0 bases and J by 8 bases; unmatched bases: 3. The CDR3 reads CASSDSSGGDEQFF. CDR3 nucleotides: TGTGCCAGCAGTGACTCGAGCGGGGGCGATGAGCAGTTCTTC.

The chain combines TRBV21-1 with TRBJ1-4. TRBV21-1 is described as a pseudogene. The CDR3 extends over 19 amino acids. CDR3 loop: CASSKEKTVWAAAPEKLFF. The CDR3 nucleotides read TGTGCCAGCAGCAAAGAAAAGACTGTATGGGCAGCAGCACCAGAAAAACTGTTTTTT.

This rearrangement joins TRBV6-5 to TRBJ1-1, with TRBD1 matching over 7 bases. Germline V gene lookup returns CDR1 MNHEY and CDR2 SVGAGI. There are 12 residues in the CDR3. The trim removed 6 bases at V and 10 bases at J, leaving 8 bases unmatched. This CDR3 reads CASRLRQGAAFF. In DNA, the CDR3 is TGTGCCAGCAGACTCCGACAGGGTGCAGCTTTCTTT.

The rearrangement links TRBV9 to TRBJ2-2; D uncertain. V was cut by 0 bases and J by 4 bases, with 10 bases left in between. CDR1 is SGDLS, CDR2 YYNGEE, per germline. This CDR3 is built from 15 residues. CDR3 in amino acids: CASSVVFESTGELFF. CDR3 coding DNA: TGTGCCAGCAGCGTAGTATTTGAGAGCACCGGGGAGCTGTTTTTT.

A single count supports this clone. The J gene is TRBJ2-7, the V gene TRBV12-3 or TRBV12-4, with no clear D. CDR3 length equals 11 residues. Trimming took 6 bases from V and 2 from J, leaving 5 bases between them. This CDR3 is CASSQAYEQYF. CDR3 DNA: TGTGCCAGCAGCCAGGCCTACGAGCAGTACTTC.

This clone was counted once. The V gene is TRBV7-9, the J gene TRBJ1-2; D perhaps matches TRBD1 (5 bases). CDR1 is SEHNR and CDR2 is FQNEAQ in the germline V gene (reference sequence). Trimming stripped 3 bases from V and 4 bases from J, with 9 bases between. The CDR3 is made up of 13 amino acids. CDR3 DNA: TGTGCCAGCAGCTTCTCCGGGGGCTATGGCTACACCTTC. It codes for CASSFSGGYGYTF. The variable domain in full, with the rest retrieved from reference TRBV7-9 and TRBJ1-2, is DTGVSQNPRHKITKRGQNVTFRCDPISEHNRLYWYRQTLGQGPEFLTYFQNEAQLEKSRLLSDRFSAERPKGSFSTLEIQRTEQGDSAMYLCASSFSGGYGYTFGSGTRLTVV.

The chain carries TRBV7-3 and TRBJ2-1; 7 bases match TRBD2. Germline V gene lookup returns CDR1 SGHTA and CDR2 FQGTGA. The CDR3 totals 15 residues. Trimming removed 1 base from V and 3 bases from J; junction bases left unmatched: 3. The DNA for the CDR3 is TGTGCCAGCAGCTTAAAGAGGACTAGCTACAATGAGCAGTTCTTC. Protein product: CASSLKRTSYNEQFF. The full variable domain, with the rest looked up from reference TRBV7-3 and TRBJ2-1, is GAGVSQTPSNKVTEKGKYVELRCDPISGHTALYWYRQSLGQGPEFLIYFQGTGAADDSGLPNDRFFAVRPEGSVSTLKIQRTERGDSAVYLCASSLKRTSYNEQFFGPGTRLTVL.

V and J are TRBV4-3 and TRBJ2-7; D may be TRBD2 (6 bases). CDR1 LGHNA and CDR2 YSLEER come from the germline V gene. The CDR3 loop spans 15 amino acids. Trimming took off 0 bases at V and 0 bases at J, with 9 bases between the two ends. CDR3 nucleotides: TGCGCCAGCAGCCAAGATCTCGGGAGCTCCTACGAGCAGTACTTC. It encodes CASSQDLGSSYEQYF.

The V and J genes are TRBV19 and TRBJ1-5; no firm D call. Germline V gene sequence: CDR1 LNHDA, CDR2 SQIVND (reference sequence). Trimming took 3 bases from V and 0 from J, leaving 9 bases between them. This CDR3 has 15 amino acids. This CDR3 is CASSIYGNSNQPQHF. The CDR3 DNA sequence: TGTGCCAGTAGTATCTACGGGAATAGCAATCAGCCCCAGCATTTT.

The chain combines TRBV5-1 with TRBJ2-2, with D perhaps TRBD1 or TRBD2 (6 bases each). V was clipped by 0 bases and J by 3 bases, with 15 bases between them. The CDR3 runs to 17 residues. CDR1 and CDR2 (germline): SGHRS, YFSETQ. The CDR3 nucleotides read TGCGCCAGCAGCTTGGCCCCAGGGGACTCCTACACCGGGGAGCTGTTTTTT. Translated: CASSLAPGDSYTGELFF.

DNA for the CDR3: TGTGCCAGCAGCCAAGCAGGCCTGTTGGGAAAACTGTTTTTT. It specifies CASSQAGLLGKLFF. This chain uses TRBV3-1 (or the pseudogene TRBV3-2) with TRBJ1-4; no clear D gene. Germline V gene sequence: CDR1 LGHDT, CDR2 YNNKEL (reference sequence). The CDR3 sequence is 14 residues long. Deletions cut 1 base from V and 10 bases from J, with 13 bases between.

CDR3 loop: CASREGQGSYGYTF. CDR3 sequence (DNA): TGTGCCAGCAGGGAAGGACAGGGCTCCTATGGCTACACCTTC. The rearrangement links TRBV6-4 to TRBJ1-2, with 8 bases matching TRBD1. The V and J ends lost 6 bases and 4 bases, in that order; junction bases with no gene match: 7. The CDR3 has 14 amino acids. The germline gives CDR1 MRHNA, CDR2 SNTAGT.

The CDR3 DNA sequence: TGTGCCACAGGGGACAGTAACTATGGCTACACCTTC. Translation gives CATGDSNYGYTF. V and J are TRBV15 and TRBJ1-2, with 7 bases that match TRBD1. Per the germline V gene, CDR1 is LNHNV and CDR2 is YYDKDF (reference sequence). The V segment lost 9 bases and the J segment 1 base; nucleotides outside the gene matches: 2. This CDR3 has 12 amino acids.